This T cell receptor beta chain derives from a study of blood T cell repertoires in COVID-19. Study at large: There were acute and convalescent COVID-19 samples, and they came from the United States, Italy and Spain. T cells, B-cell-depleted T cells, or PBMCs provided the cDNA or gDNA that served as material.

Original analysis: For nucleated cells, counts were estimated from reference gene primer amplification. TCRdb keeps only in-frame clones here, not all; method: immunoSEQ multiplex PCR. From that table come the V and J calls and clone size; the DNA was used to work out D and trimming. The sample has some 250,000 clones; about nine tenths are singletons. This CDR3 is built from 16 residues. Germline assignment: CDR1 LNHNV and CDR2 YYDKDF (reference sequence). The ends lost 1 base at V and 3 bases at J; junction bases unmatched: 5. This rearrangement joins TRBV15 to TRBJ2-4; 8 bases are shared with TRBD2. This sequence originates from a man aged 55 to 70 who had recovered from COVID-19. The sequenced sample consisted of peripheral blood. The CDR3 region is CATSRAGGPVKNIQYF. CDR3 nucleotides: TGTGCCACCAGCAGAGCGGGGGGGCCGGTCAAAAACATTCAGTACTTC.